Reported below is one T cell receptor beta chain. The antigen is undetermined. Assay: immunoSEQ multiplex PCR; the TCRdb copy retains only in-frame clones and omits some. The profile shows over 85,000 clones, nearly 95% of them singletons. No neoadjuvant therapy was given to the selected pancreatic ductal adenocarcinoma patients before their surgery. Trimming cost V 1 base and J 3 bases, with 11 bases left between them. Looked up from germline, CDR1 is LGHNA and CDR2 is YNFKEQ. The CDR3 loop spans 15 amino acids. These data are taken from a study of T cells in pancreatic ductal adenocarcinoma. Study-wide findings and caveats: Enrichment of CD45RO+ effector over naive T cells in tumors may bias clonality.

The V call is TRBV4-2, the J call TRBJ2-3; D possibly corresponds to TRBD2 (6 bases). The sample consisted of PBMCs. This receptor was taken from a human donor with pancreatic ductal adenocarcinoma. The DNA for the CDR3 is TGTGCCAGCAGCCAAGTAGGAGGGAGGACAGATACGCAGTATTTT. Its protein is CASSQVGGRTDTQYF.